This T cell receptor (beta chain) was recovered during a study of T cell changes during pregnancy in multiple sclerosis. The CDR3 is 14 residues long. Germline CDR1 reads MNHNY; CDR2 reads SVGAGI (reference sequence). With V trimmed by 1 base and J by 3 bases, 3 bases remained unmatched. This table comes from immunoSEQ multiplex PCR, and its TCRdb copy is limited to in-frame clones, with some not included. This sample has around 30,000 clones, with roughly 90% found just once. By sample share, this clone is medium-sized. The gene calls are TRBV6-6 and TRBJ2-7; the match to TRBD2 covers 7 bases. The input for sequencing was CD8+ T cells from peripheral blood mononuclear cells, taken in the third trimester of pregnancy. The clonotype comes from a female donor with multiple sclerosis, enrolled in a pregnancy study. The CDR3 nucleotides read TGTGCCAGCAGTTACTTGGCTAGCGGCTACGAGCAGTACTTC. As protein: CASSYLASGYEQYF.